This T cell receptor beta chain was recorded in a study of T-cell memory formation after mild COVID-19. Comment on this clonotype: As yet, its antigen is unknown.

Trimming took off 4 bases at V and 7 bases at J, with 16 bases between the two ends. The CDR3 contains 14 residues. The V gene's germline CDR1 is SGHAT and CDR2 FQNNGV. Study findings and constraints: The authors did not confirm SARS-CoV-2 specificity of second-wave clones peaking day 37.

Using its own MiXCR run on the 5' RACE reads, TCRdb lists one record per CDR3 protein. Of 250,000 to 300,000 distinct CDR3 sequences in the sample, 15% to 20% were seen once. This chain connects TRBV11-2 to TRBJ1-2; maybe TRBD1 (5 bases). The sequence was collected from a man between 18 and 29 years old who had mild COVID-19 (a few samples of this study predate the infection). Cell type and time point are not known. The sequencing sample was made of PBMCs or a T cell subset sorted from them (not recorded which). CDR3 region: CASSSGVGAVGYTF. CDR3 sequence (DNA): TGTGCCAGCAGCTCGGGAGTCGGGGCGGTTGGCTACACCTTC. Complete variable domain (other parts from reference TRBV11-2 and TRBJ1-2): EAGVAQSPRYKIIEKRQSVAFWCNPISGHATLYWYQQILGQGPKLLIQFQNNGVVDDSQLPKDRFSAERLKGVDSTLKIQPAKLEDSAVYLCASSSGVGAVGYTFGSGTRLTVV.